One T cell receptor (beta chain) is described in this entry. These data are taken from a study of cytomegalovirus exposure and HLA in healthy donors. About the study: HLA-typed donors were the source of approximately 88 million unique TCRs held in an early data release.

The V gene end was trimmed by 5 bases and the J gene end by 2 bases; junction bases not matched to a gene: 5. The CDR3 consists of 14 residues. Germline V gene lookup returns CDR1 SGHRS and CDR2 YFSETQ. Despite likely unrecorded immune exposures, the donors were nominally healthy at the time of sampling. PCR employed 60 Vbeta and 13 Jbeta primers. Authors' processing steps: Some 10 million shared chains were among the 65 million to 85 million unique TCR beta chains that a later analysis counted. This table comes from immunoSEQ multiplex PCR, and its TCRdb copy is limited to in-frame clones, with some not included. V and J calls plus clone size are reproduced from that table; the DNA served to infer D and trimming. Of around 200,000 clones in the sample, 86% are singletons; the top ten hold approximately 0.31%.

Sequences were obtained from PBMCs. The chain recombines TRBV5-1 with TRBJ2-3; 7 nucleotides line up with TRBD2. This receptor was obtained from a woman aged 25 to 39 in good health and CMV-seronegative. CDR3: CASRPGGLTDTQYF. The CDR3, as DNA: TGCGCCAGCAGACCGGGGGGTCTCACAGATACGCAGTATTTT.